This paragraph reports one T cell receptor beta chain. These data come from a study of OX40 agonist ivuxolimab in advanced cancers. Background on the study: Of mixed ages from about 23 to 85 and averaging roughly 66 years, the group was about 80% male. Checkpoint inhibitors had been given previously to under 50% of patients.

Excluded were patients having autoimmune disease history or systemic immunosuppression. Libraries were prepared by immunoSEQ multiplex PCR; TCRdb keeps only in-frame clonotypes and omits some of them. The data contain 10,000 to 13,000 clones, roughly four fifths of them singletons. Trimming stripped 6 bases from V and 7 bases from J, with 10 bases between. From germline, CDR1 is DFQATT and CDR2 SNEGSKA (reference sequence). This CDR3 contains 10 residues. The TCR sequence derives from an adult with an advanced solid tumor such as melanoma, head and neck, liver or kidney cancer. This specimen consisted of CD4+ or CD8+ T cells sorted from blood, obtained in a trial of the OX40 agonist ivuxolimab. V usage is TRBV20-1 and J usage is TRBJ2-7; D perhaps matches TRBD2 (5 bases). CDR3 DNA: TGCAGTGCCGGGGTCATAGAGCAGTACTTC. It codes for CSAGVIEQYF.